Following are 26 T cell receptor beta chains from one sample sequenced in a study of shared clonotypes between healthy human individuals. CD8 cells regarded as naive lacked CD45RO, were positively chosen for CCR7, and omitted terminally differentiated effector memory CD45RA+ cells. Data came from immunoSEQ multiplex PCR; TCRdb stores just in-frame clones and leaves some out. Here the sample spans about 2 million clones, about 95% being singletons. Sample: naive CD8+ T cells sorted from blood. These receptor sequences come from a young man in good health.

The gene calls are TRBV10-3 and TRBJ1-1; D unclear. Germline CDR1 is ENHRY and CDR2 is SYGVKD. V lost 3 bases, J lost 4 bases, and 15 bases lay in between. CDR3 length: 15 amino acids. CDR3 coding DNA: TGTGCCATCAGTGATTTGAACGGGGAGGGCACTGAAGCTTTCTTT. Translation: CAISDLNGEGTEAFF.

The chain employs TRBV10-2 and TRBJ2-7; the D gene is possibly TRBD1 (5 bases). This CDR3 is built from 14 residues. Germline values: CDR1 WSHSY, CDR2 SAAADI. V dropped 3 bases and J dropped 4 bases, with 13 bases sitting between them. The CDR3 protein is CASSDQGLSYEQYF. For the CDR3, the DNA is TGCGCCAGCAGTGATCAGGGTCTCTCTTACGAGCAGTACTTC.

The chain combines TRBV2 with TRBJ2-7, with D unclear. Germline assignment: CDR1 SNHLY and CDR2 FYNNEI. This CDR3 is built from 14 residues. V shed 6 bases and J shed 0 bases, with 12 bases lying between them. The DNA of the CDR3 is TGTGCCAGCAGAAAGGGCCGATCCTCCTACGAGCAGTACTTC. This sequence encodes CASRKGRSSYEQYF.

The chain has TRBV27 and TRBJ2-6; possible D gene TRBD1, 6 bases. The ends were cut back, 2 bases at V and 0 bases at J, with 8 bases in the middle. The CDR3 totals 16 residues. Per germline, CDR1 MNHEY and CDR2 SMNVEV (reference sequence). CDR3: CASSLQGPSGANVLTF. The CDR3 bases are TGTGCCAGCAGTTTACAGGGGCCCTCTGGGGCCAACGTCCTGACTTTC.

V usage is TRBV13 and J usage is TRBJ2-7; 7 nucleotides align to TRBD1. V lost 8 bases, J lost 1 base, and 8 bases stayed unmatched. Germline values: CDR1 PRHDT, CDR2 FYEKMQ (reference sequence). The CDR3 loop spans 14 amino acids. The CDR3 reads CASRLQGPSYEQYF. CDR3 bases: TGTGCCAGCCGACTACAGGGGCCGTCCTACGAGCAGTACTTC.

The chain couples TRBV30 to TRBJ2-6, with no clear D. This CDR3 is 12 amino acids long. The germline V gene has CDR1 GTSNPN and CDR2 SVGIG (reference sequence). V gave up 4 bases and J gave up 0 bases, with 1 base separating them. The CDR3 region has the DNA TGTGCCTGGAACTCTGGGGCCAACGTCCTGACTTTC. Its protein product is CAWNSGANVLTF.

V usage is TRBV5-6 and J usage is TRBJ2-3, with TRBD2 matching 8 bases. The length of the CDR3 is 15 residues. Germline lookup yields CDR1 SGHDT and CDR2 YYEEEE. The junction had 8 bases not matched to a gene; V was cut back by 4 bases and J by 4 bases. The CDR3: CASSLTGGPPDTQYF. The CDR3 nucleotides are TGTGCCAGCAGCCTCACGGGGGGGCCCCCAGATACGCAGTATTTT.

The CDR3 region is CASSSDREGETQYF. The CDR3 bases are TGTGCCAGCAGTTCCGACAGGGAGGGGGAGACCCAGTACTTC. V usage is TRBV6-5 and J usage is TRBJ2-5, with D perhaps assigned TRBD1 or TRBD2 (7 bases each). Trimming removed 4 bases at V and 5 bases at J, with 14 bases between. Germline-derived CDR1 and CDR2 are MNHEY and SVGAGI. This CDR3 spans 14 amino acids.

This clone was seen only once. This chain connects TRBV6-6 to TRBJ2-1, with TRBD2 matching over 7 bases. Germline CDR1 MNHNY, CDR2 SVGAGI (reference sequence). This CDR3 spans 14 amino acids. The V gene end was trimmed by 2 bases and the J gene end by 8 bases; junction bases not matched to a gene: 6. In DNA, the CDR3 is TGTGCCAGCAGTTACGGGTCGGGAGGAGATGAGCAGTTCTTC. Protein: CASSYGSGGDEQFF.

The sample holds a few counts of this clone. The CDR3 DNA reads as TGCGCCTGTCGGATGGGACTAGGGTACGACGAGCAGTACTTC. The encoded protein is CACRMGLGYDEQYF. The gene calls are TRBV10-2 and TRBJ2-7; TRBD2 aligns across 8 bases. J was trimmed by 5 bases and V by 11 bases; bases with no gene match: 14. Germline values: CDR1 WSHSY, CDR2 SAAADI. The CDR3 runs to 14 residues.

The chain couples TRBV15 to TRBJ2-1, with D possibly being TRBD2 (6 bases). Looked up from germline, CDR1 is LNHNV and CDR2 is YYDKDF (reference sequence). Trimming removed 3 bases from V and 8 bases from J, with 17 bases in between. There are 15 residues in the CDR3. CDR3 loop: CATSSGGLEAHEQFF. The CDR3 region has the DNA TGTGCCACCAGCAGCGGGGGTCTAGAGGCCCATGAGCAGTTCTTC.

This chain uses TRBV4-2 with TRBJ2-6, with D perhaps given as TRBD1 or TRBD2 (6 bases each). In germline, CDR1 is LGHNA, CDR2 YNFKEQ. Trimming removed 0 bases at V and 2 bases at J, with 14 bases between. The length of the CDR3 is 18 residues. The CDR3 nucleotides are TGTGCCAGCAGCCAAGATCGGGACCGGGGGCCTGGGGCCAACGTCCTGACTTTC. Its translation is CASSQDRDRGPGANVLTF.

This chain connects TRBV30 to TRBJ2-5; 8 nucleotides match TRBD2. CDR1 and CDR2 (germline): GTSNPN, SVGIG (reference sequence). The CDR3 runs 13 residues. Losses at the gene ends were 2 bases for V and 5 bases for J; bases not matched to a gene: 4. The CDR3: CAWSKEREETQYF. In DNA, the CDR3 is TGTGCCTGGAGTAAAGAGCGGGAGGAGACCCAGTACTTC.

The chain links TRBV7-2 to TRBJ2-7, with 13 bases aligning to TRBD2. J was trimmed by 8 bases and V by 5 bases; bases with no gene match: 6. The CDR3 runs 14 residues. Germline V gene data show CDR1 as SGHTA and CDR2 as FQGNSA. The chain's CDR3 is CASSEGLAGVQQYF. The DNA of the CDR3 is TGTGCCAGCAGCGAAGGACTAGCGGGAGTGCAGCAGTACTTC.

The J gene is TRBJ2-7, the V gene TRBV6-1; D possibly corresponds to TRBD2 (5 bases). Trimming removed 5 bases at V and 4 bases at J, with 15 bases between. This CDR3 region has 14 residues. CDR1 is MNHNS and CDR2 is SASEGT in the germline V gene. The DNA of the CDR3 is TGTGCCAGCAGTCTCCAGACTACCCAGTACGAGCAGTACTTC. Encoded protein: CASSLQTTQYEQYF.

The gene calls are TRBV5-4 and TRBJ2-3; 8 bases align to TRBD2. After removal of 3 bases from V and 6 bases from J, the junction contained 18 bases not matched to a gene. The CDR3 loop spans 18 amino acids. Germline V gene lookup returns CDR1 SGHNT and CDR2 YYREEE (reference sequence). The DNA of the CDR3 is TGTGCCAGCAGCTCACCCGTCGGGGTGCGGGGGGCGGCGGATACGCAGTATTTT. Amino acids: CASSSPVGVRGAADTQYF. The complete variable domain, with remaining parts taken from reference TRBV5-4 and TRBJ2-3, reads ETGVTQSPTHLIKTRGQQVTLRCSSQSGHNTVSWYQQALGQGPQFIFQYYREEENGRGNFPPRFSGLQFPNYSSELNVNALELDDSALYLCASSSPVGVRGAADTQYFGPGTRLTVL.

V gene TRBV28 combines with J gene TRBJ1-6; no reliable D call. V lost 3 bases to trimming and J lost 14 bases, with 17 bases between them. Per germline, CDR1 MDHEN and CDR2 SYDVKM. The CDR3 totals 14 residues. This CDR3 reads CASSFLSDQKSLHF. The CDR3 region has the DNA TGTGCCAGCAGTTTCTTATCTGACCAGAAATCCCTCCACTTT. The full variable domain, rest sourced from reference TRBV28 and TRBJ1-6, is DVKVTQSSRYLVKRTGEKVFLECVQDMDHENMFWYRQDPGLGLRLIYFSYDVKMKEKGDIPEGYSVSREKKERFSLILESASTNQTSMYLCASSFLSDQKSLHFGNGTRLTVT.

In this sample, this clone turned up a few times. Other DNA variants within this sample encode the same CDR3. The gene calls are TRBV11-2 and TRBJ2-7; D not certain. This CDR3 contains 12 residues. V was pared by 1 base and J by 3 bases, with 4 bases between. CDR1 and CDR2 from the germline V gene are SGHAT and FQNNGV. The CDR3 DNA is TGTGCCAGCAGCTTAGGCCGCTACGAGCAGTACTTC. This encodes CASSLGRYEQYF.

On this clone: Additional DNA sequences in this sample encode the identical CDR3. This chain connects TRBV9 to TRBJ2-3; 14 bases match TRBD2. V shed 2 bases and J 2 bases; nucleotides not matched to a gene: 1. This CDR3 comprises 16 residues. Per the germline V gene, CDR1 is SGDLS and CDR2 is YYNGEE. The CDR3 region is CASSVTSGGATDTQYF. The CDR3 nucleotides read TGTGCCAGCAGCGTGACTAGCGGGGGGGCCACAGATACGCAGTATTTT.

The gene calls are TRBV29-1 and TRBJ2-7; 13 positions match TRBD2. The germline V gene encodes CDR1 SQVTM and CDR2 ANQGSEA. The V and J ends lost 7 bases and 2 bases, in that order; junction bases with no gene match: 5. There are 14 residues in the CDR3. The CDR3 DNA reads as TGCAGCGCTCTGGGACTAGCGGGACCCTACGAGCAGTACTTC. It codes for CSALGLAGPYEQYF.

CDR3 coding DNA: TGCGCCAGCAGCCAAGAAGCGGGGGACAAAGAGACCCAGTACTTC. Protein sequence: CASSQEAGDKETQYF. The rearrangement uses TRBV4-1 and TRBJ2-5; TRBD2 matches at 8 bases. The CDR3 covers 15 residues. The V segment lost 0 bases and the J segment 3 bases; nucleotides outside the gene matches: 3. The V gene's germline CDR1 is MGHRA and CDR2 YSYEKL.

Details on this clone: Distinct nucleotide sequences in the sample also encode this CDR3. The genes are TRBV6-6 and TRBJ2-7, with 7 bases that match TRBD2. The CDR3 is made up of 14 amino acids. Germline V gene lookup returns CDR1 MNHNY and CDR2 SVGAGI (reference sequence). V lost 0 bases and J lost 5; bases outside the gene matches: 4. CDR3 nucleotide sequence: TGTGCCAGCAGTTACTCGGGGGGAGGGGACGAGCAGTACTTC. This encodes CASSYSGGGDEQYF.

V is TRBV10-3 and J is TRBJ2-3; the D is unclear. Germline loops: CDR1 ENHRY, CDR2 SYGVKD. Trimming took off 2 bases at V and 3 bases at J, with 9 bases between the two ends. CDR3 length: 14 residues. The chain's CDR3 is CAISEPDETDTQYF. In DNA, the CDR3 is TGTGCCATCAGTGAGCCGGACGAGACAGATACGCAGTATTTT.

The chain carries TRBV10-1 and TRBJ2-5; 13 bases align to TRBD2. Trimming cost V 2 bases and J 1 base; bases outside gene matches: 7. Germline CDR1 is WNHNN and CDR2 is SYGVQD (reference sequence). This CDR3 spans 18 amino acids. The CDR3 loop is CASSELRGLAGAQETQYF. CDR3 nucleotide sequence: TGCGCCAGCAGTGAGCTGCGAGGACTAGCGGGAGCCCAAGAGACCCAGTACTTC.

The CDR3 DNA sequence: TGTGCCAGCAGCCCGGAGGGGATAAACACAGATACGCAGTATTTT. Protein product: CASSPEGINTDTQYF. J is TRBJ2-3 and V is TRBV5-8; a weak D match, TRBD2 (6 bases). Deletions cut 4 bases from V and 2 bases from J, with 14 bases between. Germline V lookup: CDR1 SGHTS, CDR2 YDEGEE. This CDR3 comprises 15 residues.

The CDR3: CASSVGRGELFF. In nucleotides, the CDR3 is TGTGCCAGCAGTGTCGGTAGAGGGGAGCTGTTTTTT. The J gene is TRBJ2-2, the V gene TRBV28; D gene uncertain. The ends were cut back, 5 bases at V and 8 bases at J, with 9 bases in the middle. This CDR3 has 12 residues. The germline gives CDR1 MDHEN, CDR2 SYDVKM.